A selection of T cell receptor beta chains follows, all from one sample in a study of T-cell reconstitution after alpha-beta-depleted transplantation in children. A single record per CDR3 protein comes from TCRdb applying MiXCR to the PCR reads. The table has about 370,000 distinct CDR3 sequences, 20% seen once. Source: PBMCs from the stem cell graft donor, taken from the stem cell graft. These receptors were obtained from a human donor who donated a stem cell graft to a child with acute myeloid leukemia. Each CDR3 is given with its conserved first and last residue. The D gene is left open where the match is weak. Not every row has a clone size; where given, it reads once, few, many or a size class.

d_gene	v_gene	abundance	j_gene	len	CDR3nt	CDR3aa
TRBD1	TRBV4-3	few	TRBJ1-6	15	TGCGCCAGCAGCCAAGTAGGGACAGGCAATTCACCCCTCCACTTT	CASSQVGTGNSPLHF
.	TRBV4-2	few	TRBJ2-1	15	TGTGCCAGCAGCCGGGACTTCTTATCCTACAATGAGCAGTTCTTC	CASSRDFLSYNEQFF
.	TRBV12-3/TRBV12-4	few	TRBJ2-6	17	TGTGCCAGCAGCTCAGGGTTGTTCTTCTCTGGGGCCAACGTCCTGACTTTC	CASSSGLFFSGANVLTF
.	TRBV29-1	.	TRBJ2-3	11	TGCAGCGTTGTACCCTCCCATACGCAGTATTTT	CSVVPSHTQYF
.	TRBV27	.	TRBJ2-1	15	TGTGCCAGCCAGAGATCGGGGAGTTCCTACAATGAGCAGTTCTTC	CASQRSGSSYNEQFF
TRBD1	TRBV5-1	many	TRBJ2-3	17	TGCGCCAGCAGCTTGCTGTCGGGACAGGGGCACACAGATACGCAGTATTTT	CASSLLSGQGHTDTQYF
.	TRBV5-1	.	TRBJ2-2	15	TGCGCCAGCAGCTTGGAAACGGGTCGAGCCGGGGAGCTGTTTTTT	CASSLETGRAGELFF
TRBD2	TRBV5-1	.	TRBJ2-1	15	TGCGCCAGCAGCCAGGATCTAGCGGGAGACAATGAGCAGTTCTTC	CASSQDLAGDNEQFF
TRBD1	TRBV15	few	TRBJ2-7	18	TGTGCCACCAGCAGAGATCCGGGACAGGGACCCTCTTTATACGAGCAGTACTTC	CATSRDPGQGPSLYEQYF
.	TRBV12-3/TRBV12-4	few	TRBJ2-1	16	TGTGCCAGCAGGGGCCAACAGGGACCCAACTACAATGAGCAGTTCTTC	CASRGQQGPNYNEQFF
.	TRBV28	few	TRBJ2-4	19	TGTGCCAGCAGTTTACCAGGACACAAACTTCACGAGGCCAAAAACATTCAGTACTTC	CASSLPGHKLHEAKNIQYF
TRBD1	TRBV28	.	TRBJ2-7	13	TGTGCCAGCGGGGACAGGGTCGCCTACGAGCAGTACTTC	CASGDRVAYEQYF
.	TRBV5-1	.	TRBJ2-3	15	TGCGCCAGCAGCTTGGTCCTTGGGGAAACAGATACGCAGTATTTT	CASSLVLGETDTQYF
.	TRBV27	.	TRBJ1-3	11	TGTGCCAGCAGTTATGGAAACACCATATATTTT	CASSYGNTIYF
.	TRBV4-1	.	TRBJ2-2	14	TGCGCCAGCAGCGCTTCAATGGACACCGGGGAGCTGTTTTTT	CASSASMDTGELFF
TRBD1	TRBV7-3	.	TRBJ2-5	14	TGTGCCAGCAGCTCGACAGGGAGCCAAGAGACCCAGTACTTC	CASSSTGSQETQYF
TRBD1	TRBV12-3/TRBV12-4	few	TRBJ1-2	19	TGTGCCAGCAGTTTTGGTTCCGTTTATGCGACAGGGCGGAGGAATGGCTACACCTTC	CASSFGSVYATGRRNGYTF
.	TRBV12-3/TRBV12-4	.	TRBJ2-2	14	TGTGCCAGCAGTCCCCGACTAGTTGCTGGGGAGCTGTTTTTT	CASSPRLVAGELFF
.	TRBV18	few	TRBJ2-6	14	TGTGCCAGCTCACCAGGGAGCGGGGCCAACGTCCTGACTTTC	CASSPGSGANVLTF
.	TRBV2	.	TRBJ2-2	13	TGTGCCAGCAGTGGACCCCTAGGCGGGGAGCTGTTTTTT	CASSGPLGGELFF
.	TRBV29-1	many	TRBJ1-2	11	TGCAGCGTTGAACCTGGGTATGGCTACACCTTC	CSVEPGYGYTF
.	TRBV20-1	many	TRBJ2-7	14	TGCAGTGCTAGCATTGGGGCGGGGTCCTACGAGCAGTACTTC	CSASIGAGSYEQYF
.	TRBV7-8	few	TRBJ2-7	17	TGTGCCAGCAGCTGGGGGATTGGCTGGCGGAGGACCTACGAGCAGTACTTC	CASSWGIGWRRTYEQYF
.	TRBV12-3/TRBV12-4	few	TRBJ2-2	12	TGTGCCAGCACCAGGGAACCCGGGGAGCTGTTTTTT	CASTREPGELFF
TRBD1	TRBV12-3/TRBV12-4	.	TRBJ2-7	16	TGTGCCAGCAGTAAAACCGGGACAGGATCGCCGGGGGAGCAGTACTTC	CASSKTGTGSPGEQYF
.	TRBV5-1	few	TRBJ2-5	11	TGCGCCAGCAGTGCTAGGGAGACCCAGTACTTC	CASSARETQYF
.	TRBV9	many	TRBJ2-4	13	TGTGCCAGCAGCGCCAGTCCCAAAAACATTCAGTACTTC	CASSASPKNIQYF
TRBD2	TRBV4-3	.	TRBJ2-1	18	TGCGCCAGCAGCCAAGGACTAGCGGGGACGAGCGGAAACAATGAGCAGTTCTTC	CASSQGLAGTSGNNEQFF
TRBD1	TRBV20-1	few	TRBJ2-2	14	TGCAGTGCCCTGGGACAGGGCGACACCGGGGAGCTGTTTTTT	CSALGQGDTGELFF
TRBD2	TRBV20-1	many	TRBJ2-7	15	TGCAGTGCTAGAGTTAGCGGGACTAGACACTACGAGCAGTACTTC	CSARVSGTRHYEQYF
TRBD2	TRBV4-3	few	TRBJ2-7	15	TGCGCCAGCAGCCCCCGGGGTAGCGGGGCCTACGAGCAGTACTTC	CASSPRGSGAYEQYF
TRBD2	TRBV5-1	many	TRBJ2-5	15	TGCGCCAGCAGCTTGACTAGCGGGGTGCTGGAGACCCAGTACTTC	CASSLTSGVLETQYF
.	TRBV28	many	TRBJ1-1	14	TGTGCCAGCAGTTGGCGGGGCATGAACACTGAAGCTTTCTTT	CASSWRGMNTEAFF
TRBD2	TRBV7-2	.	TRBJ2-7	15	TGTGCCAGCAGCCGAACTAGCGTAAACTCCTACGAGCAGTACTTC	CASSRTSVNSYEQYF
.	TRBV10-2	.	TRBJ1-1	14	TGCGCCAGCGAGCCTACGGCCCTGAACACTGAAGCTTTCTTT	CASEPTALNTEAFF
.	TRBV23-1	.	TRBJ2-7	16	TGCGCCAGCAGGGTCTGGGGAGCCAGGGTGTCCTACGAGCAGTACTTC	CASRVWGARVSYEQYF
TRBD2	TRBV10-3	.	TRBJ2-4	16	TGTGCCATCAGTAGCGGGAGAGGTTTTGACAAAAACATTCAGTACTTC	CAISSGRGFDKNIQYF
.	TRBV2	few	TRBJ1-5	15	TGTGCCAGCGCCGTGGGGGGAATCTTCAATCAGCCCCAGCATTTT	CASAVGGIFNQPQHF
TRBD2	TRBV28	.	TRBJ2-1	14	TGTGCCAGCAGTTTTGCGAGCGGGAGAACTGAGCAGTTCTTC	CASSFASGRTEQFF
TRBD2	TRBV24-1	many	TRBJ2-1	17	TGTGCCACCAGTGATCTGTTCTTAGCGGGTTTCTACAATGAGCAGTTCTTC	CATSDLFLAGFYNEQFF
TRBD2	TRBV5-1	.	TRBJ2-5	16	TGCGCCAGCAGCTTGGTACCAGCGGGAGAGTCGAAGACCCAGTACTTC	CASSLVPAGESKTQYF
.	TRBV28	few	TRBJ1-4	13	TGTGCCAGCCATAGGGGGTTTCGTGAAAAACTGTTTTTT	CASHRGFREKLFF
.	TRBV20-1	many	TRBJ2-3	13	TGCAGTACCCGGGGGAGGCGCACAGATACGCAGTATTTT	CSTRGRRTDTQYF
.	TRBV2	many	TRBJ2-2	15	TGTGCCAGCAGTGTCTTAGGTGCGAACACCGGGGAGCTGTTTTTT	CASSVLGANTGELFF
TRBD1	TRBV10-3	.	TRBJ1-3	15	TGTGCCATCAGCGACACAGGGGTAGCGGGAAACACCATATATTTT	CAISDTGVAGNTIYF
.	TRBV15	.	TRBJ2-3	15	TGTGCCACCAGCAGAGACAGGGTTCGCACAGATACGCAGTATTTT	CATSRDRVRTDTQYF
TRBD1	TRBV20-1	few	TRBJ1-6	13	TGCAGTGCATGGACAGGAGGAGGCTCACCCCTCCACTTT	CSAWTGGGSPLHF
.	TRBV7-2	.	TRBJ1-3	16	TGTGCCAGCAGCTTAGAGACGGCGAGCTCTGGAAACACCATATATTTT	CASSLETASSGNTIYF
.	TRBV10-3	few	TRBJ2-1	15	TGTGCCATCAGTGGCGGGACCCAGACCTACAATGAGCAGTTCTTC	CAISGGTQTYNEQFF
.	TRBV4-1	.	TRBJ2-2	16	TGCGCCAGCAGCCAAGATACGAGCAGGGCCTCCGGGGAGCTGTTTTTT	CASSQDTSRASGELFF
TRBD1	TRBV7-9	few	TRBJ2-1	15	TGTGCCAGCAGCGAGAACAGGGGGCGTTACAATGAGCAGTTCTTC	CASSENRGRYNEQFF
TRBD2	TRBV7-2	few	TRBJ2-1	13	TGTGCCAGCAGCCAACTAACTAGCGGGAAAAAGTTCTTC	CASSQLTSGKKFF
.	TRBV28	many	TRBJ2-4	17	TGTGCCAGCAGTTTAAATTCGGCAGACCTAGCCAAAAACATTCAGTACTTC	CASSLNSADLAKNIQYF